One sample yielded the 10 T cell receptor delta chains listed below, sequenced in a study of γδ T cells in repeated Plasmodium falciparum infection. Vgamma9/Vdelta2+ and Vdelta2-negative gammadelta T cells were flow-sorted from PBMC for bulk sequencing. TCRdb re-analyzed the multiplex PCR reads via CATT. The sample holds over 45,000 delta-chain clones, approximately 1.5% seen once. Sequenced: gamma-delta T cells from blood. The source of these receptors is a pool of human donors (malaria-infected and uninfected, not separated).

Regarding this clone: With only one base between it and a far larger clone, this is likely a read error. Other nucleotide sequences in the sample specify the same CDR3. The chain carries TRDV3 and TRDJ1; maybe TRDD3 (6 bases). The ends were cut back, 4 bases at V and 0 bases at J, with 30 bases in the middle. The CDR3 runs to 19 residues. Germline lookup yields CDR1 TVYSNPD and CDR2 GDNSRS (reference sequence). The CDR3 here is CASTEVPYWDGPYTDKLIF. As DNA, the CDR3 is TGTGCCTCCACAGAGGTCCCCTACTGGGACGGGCCCTACACCGATAAACTCATCTTT.

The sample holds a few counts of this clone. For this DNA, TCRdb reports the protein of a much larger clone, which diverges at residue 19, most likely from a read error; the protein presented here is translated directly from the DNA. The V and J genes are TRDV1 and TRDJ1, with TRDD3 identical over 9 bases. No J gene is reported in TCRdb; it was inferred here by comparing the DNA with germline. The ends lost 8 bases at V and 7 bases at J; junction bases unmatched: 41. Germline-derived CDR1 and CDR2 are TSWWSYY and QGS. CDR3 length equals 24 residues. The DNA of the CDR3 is TGTGCTCTTAGGGGCCCTGGGAGTGTGACGACCGGGGCACTGGGGGAGAGTCGGTGCGGTAAACTCATCTTT. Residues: CALRGPGSVTTGALGESRCGKLIF.

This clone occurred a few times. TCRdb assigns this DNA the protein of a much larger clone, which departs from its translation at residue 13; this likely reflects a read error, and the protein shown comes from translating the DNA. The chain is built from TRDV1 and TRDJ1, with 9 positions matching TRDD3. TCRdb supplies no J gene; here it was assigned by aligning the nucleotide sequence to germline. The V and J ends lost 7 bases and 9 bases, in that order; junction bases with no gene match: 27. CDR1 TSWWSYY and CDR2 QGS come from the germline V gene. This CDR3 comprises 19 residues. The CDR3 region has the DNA TGTGCTCTTGTCCCGACCCCCTCAGAGGGGATACGCGGGATCCGGGAACTCATCTTT. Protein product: CALVPTPSEGIRGIRELIF.

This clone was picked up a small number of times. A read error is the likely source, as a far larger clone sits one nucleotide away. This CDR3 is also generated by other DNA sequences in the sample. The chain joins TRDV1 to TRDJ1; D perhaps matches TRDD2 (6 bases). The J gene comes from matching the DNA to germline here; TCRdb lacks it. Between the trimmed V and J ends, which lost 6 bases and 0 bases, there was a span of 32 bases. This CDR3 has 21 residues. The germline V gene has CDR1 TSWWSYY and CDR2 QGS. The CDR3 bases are TGTGCTCTTGGAAAAGGCTCCTACGGGAGAGTACGATTAGGGTACACCGATAAACTCATCTTT. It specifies CALGKGSYGRVRLGYTDKLIF.

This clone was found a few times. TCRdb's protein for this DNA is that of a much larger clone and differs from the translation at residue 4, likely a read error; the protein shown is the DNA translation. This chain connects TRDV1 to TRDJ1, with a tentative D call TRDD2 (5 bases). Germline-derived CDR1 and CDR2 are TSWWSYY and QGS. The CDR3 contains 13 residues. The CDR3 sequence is CALEEPSPSKLIF. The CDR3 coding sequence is TGTGCTCTTGAGGAACCGTCTCCTTCTAAACTCATCTTT.

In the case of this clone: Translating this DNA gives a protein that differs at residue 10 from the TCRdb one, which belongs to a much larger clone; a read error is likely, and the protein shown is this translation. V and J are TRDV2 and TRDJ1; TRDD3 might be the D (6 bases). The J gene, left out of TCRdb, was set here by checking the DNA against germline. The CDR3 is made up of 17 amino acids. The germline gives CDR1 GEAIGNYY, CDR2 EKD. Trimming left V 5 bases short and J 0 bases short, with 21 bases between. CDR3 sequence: CACVGIALGNYTDKLIF. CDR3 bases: TGTGCCTGTGTAGGGATCGCTCTGGGGAACTACACCGATAAACTCATCTTT.

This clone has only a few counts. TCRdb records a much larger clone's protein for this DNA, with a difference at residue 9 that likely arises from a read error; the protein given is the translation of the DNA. In DNA, the CDR3 is TGTGCTCTTGGGGAATCTAAAAATGGGGGGGCGCCACTCCTACCTTACACCGATAAACTCATCTTT. It specifies CALGESKNGGAPLLPYTDKLIF. The chain carries TRDV1 and TRDJ1; either TRDD2 or TRDD3 may supply D (6 bases each). CDR1 is TSWWSYY, CDR2 QGS, per germline. The length of the CDR3 is 22 residues. V lost 2 bases to trimming and J lost 0 bases, with 31 bases between them.

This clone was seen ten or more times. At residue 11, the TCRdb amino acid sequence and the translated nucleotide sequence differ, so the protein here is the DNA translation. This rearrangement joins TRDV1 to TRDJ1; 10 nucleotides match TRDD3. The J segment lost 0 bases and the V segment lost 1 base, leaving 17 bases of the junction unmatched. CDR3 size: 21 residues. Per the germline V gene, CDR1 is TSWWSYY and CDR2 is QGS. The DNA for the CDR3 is TGTGCTCTTGGGGAACAATCCGGGTACTGGGGGATCTCCTCTGACACCGATAAACTCATCTTT. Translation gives CALGEQSGYWGISSDTDKLIF.

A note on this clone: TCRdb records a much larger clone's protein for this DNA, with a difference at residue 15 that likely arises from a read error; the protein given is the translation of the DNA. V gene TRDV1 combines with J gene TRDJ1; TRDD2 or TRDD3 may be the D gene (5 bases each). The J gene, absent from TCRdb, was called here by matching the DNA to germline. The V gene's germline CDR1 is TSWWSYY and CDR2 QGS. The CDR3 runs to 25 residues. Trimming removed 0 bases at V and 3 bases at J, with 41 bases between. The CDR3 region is CALGELDKLNQRRVLHWGAPDKLIF. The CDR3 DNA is TGTGCTCTTGGGGAACTGGATAAGCTTAACCAACGCCGTGTCCTTCATTGGGGTGCGCCCGATAAACTCATCTTT.

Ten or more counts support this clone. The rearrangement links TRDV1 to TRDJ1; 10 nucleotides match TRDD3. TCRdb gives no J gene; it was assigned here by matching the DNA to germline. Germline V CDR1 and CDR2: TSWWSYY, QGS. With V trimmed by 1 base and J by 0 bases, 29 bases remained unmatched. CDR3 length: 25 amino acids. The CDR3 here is CALGEQARLRDWGIQRRGYTDKLIF. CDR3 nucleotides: TGTGCTCTTGGGGAACAGGCGCGCCTTCGGGACTGGGGGATCCAAAGGAGGGGGTACACCGATAAACTCATCTTT.